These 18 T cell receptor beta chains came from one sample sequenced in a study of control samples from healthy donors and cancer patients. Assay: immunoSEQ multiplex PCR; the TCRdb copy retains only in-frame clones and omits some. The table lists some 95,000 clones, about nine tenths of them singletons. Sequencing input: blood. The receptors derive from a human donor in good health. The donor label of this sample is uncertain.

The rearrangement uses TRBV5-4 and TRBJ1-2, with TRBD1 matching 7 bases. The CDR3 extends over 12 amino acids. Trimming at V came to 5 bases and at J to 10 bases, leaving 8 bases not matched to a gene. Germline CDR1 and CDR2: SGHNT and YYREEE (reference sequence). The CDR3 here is CASRGQDPLYTF. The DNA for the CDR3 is TGTGCCAGCAGAGGACAGGATCCACTCTACACCTTC.

The CDR3: CASSQAFGREQYF. CDR3 sequence (DNA): TGTGCCAGCAGCCAAGCGTTTGGACGCGAGCAGTACTTC. This sequence joins TRBV3-1 (or the pseudogene TRBV3-2) and TRBJ2-7, with D uncertain. V lost 1 base to trimming and J lost 6 bases, with 10 bases between them. The CDR3 is 13 amino acids. Germline V gene sequence: CDR1 LGHDT, CDR2 YNNKEL (reference sequence).

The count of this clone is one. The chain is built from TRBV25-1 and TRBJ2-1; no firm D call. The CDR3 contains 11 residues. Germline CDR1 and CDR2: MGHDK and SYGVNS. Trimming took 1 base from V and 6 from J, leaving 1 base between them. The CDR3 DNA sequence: TGTGCCAGCAGTGAATTCAATGAGCAGTTCTTC. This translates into CASSEFNEQFF. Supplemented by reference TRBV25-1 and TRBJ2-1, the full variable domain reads EADIYQTPRYLVIGTGKKITLECSQTMGHDKMYWYQQDPGMELHLIHYSYGVNSTEKGDLSSESTVSRIRTEHFPLTLESARPSHTSQYLCASSEFNEQFFGPGTRLTVL.

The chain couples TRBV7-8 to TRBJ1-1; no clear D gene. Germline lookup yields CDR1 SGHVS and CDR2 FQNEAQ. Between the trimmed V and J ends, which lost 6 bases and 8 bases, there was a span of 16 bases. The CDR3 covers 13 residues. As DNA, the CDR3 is TGTGCCAGCAGTGAAAGGTCGTACTCCGAAGCTTTCTTT. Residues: CASSERSYSEAFF.

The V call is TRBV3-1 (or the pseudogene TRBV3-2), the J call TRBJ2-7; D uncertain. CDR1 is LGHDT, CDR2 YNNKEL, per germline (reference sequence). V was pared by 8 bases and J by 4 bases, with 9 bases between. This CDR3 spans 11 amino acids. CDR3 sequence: CASGVLYEQYF. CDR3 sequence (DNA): TGTGCCAGCGGGGTGCTATACGAGCAGTACTTC.

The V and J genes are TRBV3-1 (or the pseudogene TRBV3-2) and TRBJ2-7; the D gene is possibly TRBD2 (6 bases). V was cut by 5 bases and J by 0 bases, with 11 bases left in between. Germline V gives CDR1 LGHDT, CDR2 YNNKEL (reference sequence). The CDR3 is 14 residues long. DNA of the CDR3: TGTGCCAGCAGCTATACGCGGGGCTCCTACGAGCAGTACTTC. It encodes CASSYTRGSYEQYF.

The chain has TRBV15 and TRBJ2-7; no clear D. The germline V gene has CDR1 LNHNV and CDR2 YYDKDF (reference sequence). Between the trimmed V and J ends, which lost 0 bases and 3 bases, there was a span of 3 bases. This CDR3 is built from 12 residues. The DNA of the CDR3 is TGTGCCACCAGCAGAGATCGCTACGAGCAGTACTTC. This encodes CATSRDRYEQYF.

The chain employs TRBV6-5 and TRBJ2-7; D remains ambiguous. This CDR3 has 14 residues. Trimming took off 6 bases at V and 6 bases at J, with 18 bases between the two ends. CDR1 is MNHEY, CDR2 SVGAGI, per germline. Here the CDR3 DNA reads TGTGCCAGCAGCGCCGGGCCACGCTTATCCGAGCAGTACTTC. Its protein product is CASSAGPRLSEQYF.

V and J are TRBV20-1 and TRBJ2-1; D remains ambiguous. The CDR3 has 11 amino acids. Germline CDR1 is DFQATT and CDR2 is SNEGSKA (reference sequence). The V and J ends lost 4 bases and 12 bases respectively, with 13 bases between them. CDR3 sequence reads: CSAKGSPGQFF. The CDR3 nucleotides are TGCAGTGCTAAAGGGTCCCCCGGGCAGTTCTTC.

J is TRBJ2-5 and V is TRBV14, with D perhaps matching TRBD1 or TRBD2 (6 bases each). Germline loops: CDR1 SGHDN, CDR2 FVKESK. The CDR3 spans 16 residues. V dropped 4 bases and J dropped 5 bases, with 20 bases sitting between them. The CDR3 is CASSLNRRGHGETQYF. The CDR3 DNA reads TGTGCCAGCAGCCTGAATAGACGGGGGCATGGGGAGACCCAGTACTTC.

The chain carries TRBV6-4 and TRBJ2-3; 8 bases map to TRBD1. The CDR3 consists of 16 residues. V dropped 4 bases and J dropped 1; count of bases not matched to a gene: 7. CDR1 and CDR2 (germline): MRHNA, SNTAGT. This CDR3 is CASSARAGGGTDTQYF. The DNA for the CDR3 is TGTGCCAGCAGTGCCCGGGCAGGGGGCGGCACAGATACGCAGTATTTT.

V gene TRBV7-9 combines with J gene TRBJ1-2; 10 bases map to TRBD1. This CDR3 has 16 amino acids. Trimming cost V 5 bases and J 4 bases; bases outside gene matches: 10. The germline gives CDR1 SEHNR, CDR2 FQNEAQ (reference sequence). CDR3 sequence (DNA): TGTGCCAGCAGCACGCACCGGACAGGGGGAGTCTATGGCTACACCTTC. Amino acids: CASSTHRTGGVYGYTF.

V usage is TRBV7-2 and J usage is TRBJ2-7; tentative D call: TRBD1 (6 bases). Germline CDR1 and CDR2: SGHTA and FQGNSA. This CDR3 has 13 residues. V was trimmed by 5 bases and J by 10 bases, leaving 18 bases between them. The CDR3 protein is CASSPGAQGYQYV. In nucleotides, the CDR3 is TGTGCCAGCAGCCCCGGGGCACAGGGCTATCAGTACGTC.

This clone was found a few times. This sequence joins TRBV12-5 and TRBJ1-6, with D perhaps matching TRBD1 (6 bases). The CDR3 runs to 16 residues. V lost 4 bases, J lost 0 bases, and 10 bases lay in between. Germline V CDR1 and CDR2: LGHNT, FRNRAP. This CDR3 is CASGSTGSSYNSPLHF. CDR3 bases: TGTGCTAGTGGTTCTACAGGGAGCTCCTATAATTCACCCCTCCACTTT.

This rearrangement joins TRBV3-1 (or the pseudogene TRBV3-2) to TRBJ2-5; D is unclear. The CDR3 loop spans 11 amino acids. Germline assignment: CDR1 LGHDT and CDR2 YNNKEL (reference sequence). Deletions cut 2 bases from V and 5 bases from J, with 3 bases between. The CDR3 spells CASSQRETQYF. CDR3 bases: TGTGCCAGCAGCCAACGTGAGACCCAGTACTTC.

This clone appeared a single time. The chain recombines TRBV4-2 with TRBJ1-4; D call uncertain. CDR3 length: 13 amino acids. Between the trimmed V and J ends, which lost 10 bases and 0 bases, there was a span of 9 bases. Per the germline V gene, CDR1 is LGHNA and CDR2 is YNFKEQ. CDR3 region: CATSTATNEKLFF. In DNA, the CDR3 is TGTGCCACCTCAACTGCAACTAATGAAAAACTGTTTTTT.

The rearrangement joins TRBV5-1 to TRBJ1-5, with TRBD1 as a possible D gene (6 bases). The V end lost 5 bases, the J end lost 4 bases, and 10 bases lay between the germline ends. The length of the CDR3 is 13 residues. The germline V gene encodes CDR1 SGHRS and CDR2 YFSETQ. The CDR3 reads CASRSGENQPQHF. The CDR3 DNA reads TGCGCCAGCAGATCAGGGGAAAATCAGCCCCAGCATTTT.

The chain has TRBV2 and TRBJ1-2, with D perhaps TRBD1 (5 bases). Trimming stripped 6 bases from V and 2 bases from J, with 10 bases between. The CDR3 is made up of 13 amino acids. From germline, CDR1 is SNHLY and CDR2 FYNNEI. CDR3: CASSRESNYGYTF. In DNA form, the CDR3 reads TGTGCCAGCAGCAGGGAGTCGAACTATGGCTACACCTTC. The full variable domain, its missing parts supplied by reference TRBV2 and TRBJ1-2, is EPEVTQTPSHQVTQMGQEVILRCVPISNHLYFYWYRQILGQKVEFLVSFYNNEISEKSEIFDDQFSVERPDGSNFTLKIRSTKLEDSAMYFCASSRESNYGYTFGSGTRLTVV.